The source of this T cell receptor beta chain is a study of vaccination effects on CD4 cells after COVID-19. Broader study findings: Spike-reactive clones in convalescents after vaccination were chiefly newly vaccine-induced.

Germline-derived CDR1 and CDR2 are MGHRA and YSYEKL. The germline V and J ends were trimmed by 1 base and 5 bases, with 15 bases remaining between them. CDR3 length equals 16 residues. This clone was detected only a few times. Its cognate antigen is unknown. Expansion of antigen-specific CD4+ T cells with viral peptide pools was carried out by the ViraFEST assay before sequencing. Having been cultured for less than 12 days, the cells underwent CD4+ T cell isolation. The person had PCR-confirmed SARS-CoV-2 infection between March and December 2020. Cultures of fewer than 2.5 million PBMC per well contained 9.5 to 10 IU/ml IL-2 plus 10 ug/ml peptides. Repertoires were generated with immunoSEQ multiplex PCR, while TCRdb's copy carries only in-frame clones and drops some. In the table there are 35,000 to 45,000 clones, 70% to 80% of which are singletons.

The chain combines TRBV4-1 with TRBJ2-1, with D perhaps TRBD2 (6 bases). Sequencing used CD4+ T cells from PBMCs cultured with HCoV-NL63 spike peptides, obtained before COVID-19 vaccination. The TCR was taken from a human donor who had a prior SARS-CoV-2 infection. CDR3 protein: CASSQAWPGADNEQFF. CDR3 coding DNA: TGCGCCAGCAGCCAAGCATGGCCGGGAGCGGACAATGAGCAGTTCTTC.